Listed below are T cell receptor beta chains from one sample, sequenced in a study of blood T cell repertoires in COVID-19. The repertoire was sequenced with immunoSEQ multiplex PCR; TCRdb's copy has only in-frame clones and lacks some. The top ten hold roughly 6.4% of the sample, which has some 50,000 clones, about nine tenths seen once. The sequencing sample was made of peripheral blood. The origin of the receptors is a man aged 35 to 55 with acute or convalescent COVID-19. CDR3s include the opening cysteine and the closing phenylalanine or tryptophan. The size entry is marked missing in some rows and otherwise reads once, few, many or a size class.

CDR3aa	abundance	j_gene	v_gene
CASSYGGAEGNTIYF	once	TRBJ1-3	TRBV25-1
CASSQGRGRGGDGYTF	.	TRBJ1-2	TRBV3-1/TRBV3-2
CSVEPPVGATDTQYF	.	TRBJ2-3	TRBV29-1
CASSVSLAGSFNEQFF	.	TRBJ2-1	TRBV7-2
CASSLERGQRDTQYF	.	TRBJ2-3	TRBV5-1
CASSSPGSGKTYEQYF	few	TRBJ2-7	TRBV5-1
CASRLGSSYNEQFF	.	TRBJ2-1	TRBV28
CASSFSGGVLLDQAFF	.	TRBJ1-1	TRBV5-1
CASSGLALYTDTQYF	.	TRBJ2-3	TRBV19
CASSLASFDTEAFF	.	TRBJ1-1	TRBV5-1
CASSIGTGEGTDTQYF	.	TRBJ2-3	TRBV19
CASSLARDSGTDYEQYF	.	TRBJ2-7	TRBV7-9
CASSLAGSPLDEQYF	.	TRBJ2-7	TRBV5-1
CASSSRTGQGTDTQYF	.	TRBJ2-3	TRBV13
CASSYSFGQGSSYEQYF	.	TRBJ2-7	TRBV6-2/TRBV6-3
CASSWDRGLYGYTF	.	TRBJ1-2	TRBV5-4
CSASLGVGNYGYTF	.	TRBJ1-2	TRBV20-1
CASSSLWEDAGELFF	.	TRBJ2-2	TRBV7-2
CASSLGQAVPGANVLTF	.	TRBJ2-6	TRBV5-1
CATSDFAGGAYNEQFF	.	TRBJ2-1	TRBV24-1
CASSLEGTGVGYTF	.	TRBJ1-2	TRBV5-1
CASSFSGNTEAFF	.	TRBJ1-1	TRBV11-3
CASSRETGQEQYF	.	TRBJ2-7	TRBV4-2
CASSPGTATNEKLFF	once	TRBJ1-4	TRBV5-5
CASRRNGGENTEAFF	.	TRBJ1-1	TRBV6-5